This T cell receptor (beta chain) is from a study of blood T cell repertoires in COVID-19. Study details: COVID-19 samples from acute and convalescent phases originated in the United States, Italy and Spain.

Clones were read by immunoSEQ multiplex PCR, and TCRdb kept only the in-frame ones, dropping some. The table records 300,000 to 400,000 clones, about 90% of them present only once. The CDR3 is 11 amino acids. From germline, CDR1 is MDHEN and CDR2 SYDVKM. V gave up 5 bases and J gave up 7 bases; unmatched junction bases: 1. Sequencing input: peripheral blood. J is TRBJ1-1 and V is TRBV28; 7 nucleotides line up with TRBD1. The TCR was taken from a woman aged 65 to 85 with COVID-19, enrolled during active disease. CDR3 sequence: CASSDRVEAFF. CDR3 bases: TGTGCCAGCAGTGACAGGGTTGAAGCTTTCTTT. The variable domain in full, completed from reference TRBV28 and TRBJ1-1, reads DVKVTQSSRYLVKRTGEKVFLECVQDMDHENMFWYRQDPGLGLRLIYFSYDVKMKEKGDIPEGYSVSREKKERFSLILESASTNQTSMYLCASSDRVEAFFGQGTRLTVV.